This entry is about one T cell receptor (beta chain). Antigen: not known. Germline-derived CDR1 and CDR2 are LNHDA and SQIVND (reference sequence). The CDR3 has 13 residues. Trimming shortened V by 8 bases and J by 8 bases, and 13 bases separated the two germline ends. This sample is drawn from a study of shared clonotypes between healthy human individuals. Overall study: Used for every donor were three CD4 naive, three CD4 memory, two CD8 naive and one CD8 memory plate. Study findings and constraints: Expectations were that clonotype sharing among donors would be affected by sequencing depth.

TCRdb's copy holds only in-frame clones and misses some; the assay was immunoSEQ multiplex PCR. This sample has about 1 million clones, with about 75% found just once. The chain recombines TRBV19 with TRBJ1-6; D is perhaps TRBD1 (5 bases). The sequence was obtained from a man in his late teens or twenties in good health. The specimen was memory CD4+ T cells sorted from blood. Subset specified: CD45RA-negative fraction. As DNA, the CDR3 is TGTGCCAGTGGACCCCTACAGGATTCACCCCTCCACTTT. Translating gives CASGPLQDSPLHF.